The 20 T cell receptor beta chains below were found in one sample sequenced in a study of tumor-infiltrating lymphocytes in primary liver carcinoma. Starting material for RNA and DNA co-extraction consisted of about 17-30 mg of unsorted bulk tissue. The template, roughly 510 ng total RNA, yielded TCR beta cDNA made with a constant-region primer. What produced the TCR beta libraries was three nested multiplex PCR rounds using slightly modified ARM-PCR. Running around 10 cycles apiece, the first two PCR rounds relied on TRBV1-TRBV30 forward primers together with a C-beta reverse primer. TCRdb ran MiXCR on the multiplex PCR reads and lists one entry per CDR3 protein. Of 150,000 to 200,000 distinct CDR3 sequences listed, approximately 80% are singletons. Sequenced input: tumor tissue from primary liver carcinoma. The receptors here all came from a man aged 40-55 years with primary liver carcinoma and hepatitis B virus infection.

On this clonotype: The junction departs from germline at one end; a sequencing error may be responsible. The chain is built from TRBV12-3 or TRBV12-4 and TRBJ1-2, with D tentatively TRBD1 (6 bases). There are 15 residues in the CDR3. The chain's CDR3 is CASRLWTDSERGYTF. CDR3 nucleotides: TGTGCTAGCAGACTATGGACGGACAGCGAGAGGGGCTACACCTTC.

This clonotype has a handful of counts. This may be a read error: a much more frequent sequence differs by one nucleotide. The CDR3 loop is CASRFGLAGPYEQYF. Written as DNA, the CDR3 is TGTGCCAGCAGATTCGGACTAGCGGGGCCCTACGAGCAGTACTTC. The V and J genes are TRBV5-6 and TRBJ2-7; TRBD2 matches at 12 bases. The ends lost 5 bases at V and 2 bases at J; junction bases unmatched: 5. Germline CDR1 is SGHDT and CDR2 is YYEEEE. This CDR3 comprises 15 residues.

This clonotype was seen just once. The junction shows a germline mismatch at one end, possibly a read error. The rearrangement links TRBV5-4 to TRBJ2-5; 8 bases are a match to TRBD1. In germline, CDR1 is SGHNT, CDR2 YYREEE (reference sequence). The CDR3 has 13 residues. For the CDR3, the DNA is TGTGCCAGCAGCTCGGACAGGGTAGAGACCCACTACTTT. Amino acids: CASSSDRVETHYF.

About this clonotype: The germline gene is not matched at one end of the junction; a read error may be the cause. The chain joins TRBV4-3 to TRBJ2-2; possible D gene TRBD2, 5 bases. From germline, CDR1 is LGHNA and CDR2 YSLEER. The CDR3 runs to 16 residues. Here the CDR3 reads CASSQGPAGETGKLFF. The CDR3 nucleotides read TGCGCCAGCAGCCAAGGTCCCGCTGGAGAGACCGGGAAGCTGTTTTTT.

Worth noting for this clonotype: Germline is not matched at one junction end, which may reflect a read error. The J gene is TRBJ2-7, the V gene TRBV5-6, with 11 bases that match TRBD2. Germline V gene data show CDR1 as SGHDT and CDR2 as YYEEEE. The CDR3 contains 14 residues. The CDR3 DNA sequence: TGTACCAGCAGCCTAACACTAGCGGGAGACGAGCAGTACTTC. Translation gives CTSSLTLAGDEQYF.

To note about this clonotype: One junction end does not reproduce the germline sequence, and a read error may be involved. The V gene is TRBV11-3, the J gene TRBJ2-2; a weak D match, TRBD2 (5 bases). The germline gives CDR1 SGHNT, CDR2 YENEEA. This CDR3 spans 14 amino acids. The CDR3 DNA follows: TGTGCCAGCAGCATAAACGCGAACACCGGGGAGTTGTTTTTC. Amino acid sequence: CASSINANTGELFF.

Note on this clonotype: The junction does not match germline at one end; this may be a read error. The CDR3 protein is CVSSLLDTGYNEQFF. For the CDR3, the DNA is TGTGTCAGCAGCTTACTCGACACGGGCTACAATGAGCAGTTCTTC. The chain couples TRBV6-2 or TRBV6-3 to TRBJ2-1; D gene uncertain. This CDR3 region has 15 residues. Per germline, CDR1 MNHEY and CDR2 SVGEGT.

On this clonotype: The missing conserved phenylalanine or tryptophan at the end of this CDR3 makes a read error likely. V gene TRBV12-3 or TRBV12-4 combines with J gene TRBJ2-1; the match to TRBD2 covers 11 bases. The CDR3 covers 17 residues. The CDR3 region has the DNA TGTGACAGCACCAAAAACACCCCGGGACTAGCGGCCAATGAGCAGTTCCTC. Its protein is CDSTKNTPGLAANEQFL.

V is TRBV6-1 and J is TRBJ1-3; no clear D. Trimming stripped 5 bases from V and 3 bases from J, with 2 bases between. Looked up from germline, CDR1 is MNHNS and CDR2 is SASEGT. This CDR3 is 11 amino acids long. The DNA for the CDR3 is TGTGCCAGCAGTCATGGAAACACCATATATTTT. It yields the protein CASSHGNTIYF.

In regard to this clonotype: One junction end does not reproduce the germline sequence, and a read error may be involved. V usage is TRBV28 and J usage is TRBJ1-4; D is perhaps TRBD1 (5 bases). Germline CDR1 is MDHEN and CDR2 is SYDVKM. The CDR3 totals 17 residues. The DNA of the CDR3 is TGCGCCAGCATTTTTGGTGACAGATTGGCAACTAATGAAAAACTGTTTTTT. Protein product: CASIFGDRLATNEKLFF.

This clonotype was counted once. Its ends do not fully match the called genes, so a read error is possible. The chain has TRBV4-1 and TRBJ2-3; D remains unclear. From germline, CDR1 is MGHRA and CDR2 YSYEKL. The CDR3 sequence is 18 residues long. The CDR3 DNA sequence: TGCGCCGGCAGTCAAGATGGCAGCTTGGTCGCTAGCACAGATACGCAGTATTTT. Translating gives CAGSQDGSLVASTDTQYF.

As for this clonotype: Mismatch with germline at one junction end may stem from a read error. This chain joins TRBV6-1 and TRBJ1-5; a weak D match, TRBD1 (5 bases). The CDR3 sequence is 15 residues long. Germline V gives CDR1 MNHNS, CDR2 SASEGT. The CDR3 sequence is CASIRDPNSNQPQHF. CDR3 nucleotide sequence: TGTGCCAGCATTCGGGACCCCAATAGCAATCAGCCCCAACATTTT.

Details on this clonotype: Sequence at one end of the junction differs from germline and may be a read error. The chain has TRBV5-6 and TRBJ2-7; D possibly corresponds to TRBD2 (5 bases). CDR3 size: 14 residues. Germline values: CDR1 SGHDT, CDR2 YYEEEE. The CDR3 DNA reads TGTACCAGCAGTTTGGGAGCAGGTTCCTACGAGCAGTACTTC. Translated, it gives CTSSLGAGSYEQYF. Looking up the rest from reference TRBV5-6 and TRBJ2-7 gives the full variable domain: DAGVTQSPTHLIKTRGQQVTLRCSPKSGHDTVSWYQQALGQGPQFIFQYYEEEERQRGNFPDRFSGHQFPNYSSELNVNALLLGDSALYLCTSSLGAGSYEQYFGPGTRLTVT.

Turning to this clonotype: Sequence at one end of the junction differs from germline and may be a read error. The chain carries TRBV12-3 or TRBV12-4 and TRBJ2-2, with 8 positions matching TRBD2. The CDR3 length is 15 residues. The CDR3 coding sequence is TGTGCCAGCAGTTTAGTTTTGGGGCCCGGGGGGGGGCTGTTTTTT. It translates to CASSLVLGPGGGLFF.

The chain carries TRBV6-6 and TRBJ1-1; 8 bases agree with TRBD1. CDR3 length equals 13 residues. V lost 5 bases, J lost 11 bases, and 10 bases stayed unmatched. Germline CDR1 reads MNHNY; CDR2 reads SVGAGI (reference sequence). The CDR3 protein is CASSTGGTIEAFF. CDR3 nucleotides: TGTGCCAGCAGTACAGGGGGGACTATTGAGGCTTTCTTT.

On this clonotype: The junction and the germline gene differ at one end; a read error may be behind it. The chain employs TRBV6-2 or TRBV6-3 and TRBJ2-1; a weak D match, TRBD2 (5 bases). Germline V gene lookup returns CDR1 MNHEY and CDR2 SVGEGT. The CDR3 is 13 residues long. The DNA of the CDR3 is TGTGCCAGCAGGACTAACGGGATCGGTGAGCATTTCTTC. It is translated as CASRTNGIGEHFF.

A note on this clonotype: A junction end diverges from the germline sequence, so it may reflect a read error. V and J are TRBV14 and TRBJ2-6; D perhaps matches TRBD1 (5 bases). Germline V gene data show CDR1 as SGHDN and CDR2 as FVKESK. The CDR3 extends over 15 amino acids. This CDR3 reads CASNQGAAGANVLTF. The CDR3 bases are TGTGCCAGCAACCAAGGCGCAGCTGGGGCCAACGTCCTGACATTC.

Remarks on this clonotype: Lacking the conserved final phenylalanine or tryptophan, this CDR3 likely reflects a read error. The chain recombines TRBV6-5 with TRBJ2-7; D possibly uses TRBD1 or TRBD2 (5 bases each). The CDR3 totals 16 residues. From germline, CDR1 is MNHEY and CDR2 SVGAGI. DNA of the CDR3: TGTGCCACCAGTAGGGATTTGGAGAGGGGACGCTACAAGCAGTACCTC. This gives the protein CATSRDLERGRYKQYL.

Notes on this clonotype: The junction departs from germline at one end; a sequencing error may be responsible. V and J are TRBV4-3 and TRBJ2-7, with TRBD2 as a possible D gene (6 bases). The germline V gene has CDR1 LGHNA and CDR2 YSLEER. The CDR3 sequence is 18 residues long. DNA of the CDR3: TGCGCCAGCGGCCAAGATTGGGCAGGGTTGGGGGGTTCCTACGAGCAGTACTTC. It encodes CASGQDWAGLGGSYEQYF.

As for this clonotype: A much more abundant neighbour one base away suggests this may be a read error. The J gene is TRBJ1-1, the V gene TRBV28; D ambiguous. Trimming left V 2 bases short and J 5 bases short, with 12 bases between. The germline V gene encodes CDR1 MDHEN and CDR2 SYDVKM. The CDR3 sequence is 14 residues long. CDR3: CASSLRFGETEAFF. The CDR3 DNA reads TGTGCCAGCAGTTTACGCTTTGGGGAAACTGAAGCTTTCTTT.